These 2 T cell receptor beta chains were sequenced from one sample in a study of HIV-infected patients and healthy controls. cDNA was made from around 0.5 ug RNA using alpha and beta constant primers. Each of the alpha and beta chains got its own library through chain-specific third strand synthesis with indices. TCRdb reanalysed the 5' RACE reads using MiXCR and keeps one entry per CDR3 protein. Of more than 4,000 distinct CDR3 sequences in the sample, approximately 22% were seen once. Follow-up blood was drawn about 14 weeks, roughly three months, after antiretroviral therapy began. The repertoire came from unfractionated whole blood and reflected all unsorted peripheral T cells. The specimen was blood, collected during antiretroviral therapy. Receptor source: an adult with HIV infection.

Many counts were recorded for this clonotype. V and J are TRBV7-3 and TRBJ2-3, with D perhaps TRBD1 (6 bases). Trimming pared 1 base from V and 0 bases from J, leaving 8 bases between. The CDR3 length is 15 residues. Germline assignment: CDR1 SGHTA and CDR2 FQGTGA. The CDR3 DNA reads TGTGCCAGCAGCTTAATAGGGGGAAGCACAGATACGCAGTATTTT. It is translated as CASSLIGGSTDTQYF.

The genes are TRBV27 and TRBJ1-1; D gene ambiguous. CDR3 size: 17 residues. CDR1 is MNHEY and CDR2 is SMNVEV in the germline V gene (reference sequence). V was shortened by 3 bases and J by 0 bases, with 17 bases between the two germline ends. For the CDR3, the DNA is TGTGCCAGCAGTTTTAGTGCAGCCTCAACTATGAACACTGAAGCTTTCTTT. Its protein product is CASSFSAASTMNTEAFF.